Presented here are 4 T cell receptor beta chains from one specimen sequenced in a study of blood T cells in healthy people across ages. The second PCR ran roughly 6 to 12 cycles with a sample-barcoded 5' primer and J-beta primers. MiXCR, applied by TCRdb to the 5' RACE reads, yields one record per CDR3 protein. The sample includes about 1.6 million distinct CDR3 sequences, roughly 32% of them seen just once. Sequenced input: blood. These receptors all come from a woman aged 25-40 years in good health.

CDR3 protein: CASIPGGGIDTQYF. The CDR3 nucleotides read TGTGCCAGCATCCCAGGCGGGGGAATAGATACGCAGTATTTT. V usage is TRBV12-3 or TRBV12-4 and J usage is TRBJ2-3; 7 nucleotides align to TRBD2. The V gene end was trimmed by 7 bases and the J gene end by 5 bases; junction bases not matched to a gene: 9. The CDR3 runs to 14 residues.

This rearrangement joins TRBV5-1 to TRBJ1-1; D not certain. Germline V gives CDR1 SGHRS, CDR2 YFSETQ. The CDR3 sequence is 14 residues long. V lost 7 bases to trimming and J lost 0 bases, with 13 bases between them. The CDR3 DNA follows: TGCGCCAGCGGGGTGAGCACTTTGAACACTGAAGCTTTCTTT. Residues: CASGVSTLNTEAFF.

The rearrangement links TRBV2 to TRBJ2-1; weak D call: TRBD2 (5 bases). The germline V gene has CDR1 SNHLY and CDR2 FYNNEI. The V gene lost 8 bases and the J gene lost 1 base, with 15 bases spanning the gap. This CDR3 is 15 amino acids long. CDR3 amino acids: CASYSPRRSYNEQFF. DNA for the CDR3: TGTGCCAGCTACAGTCCAAGGAGGTCCTACAATGAGCAGTTCTTC.

The chain is built from TRBV12-3 or TRBV12-4 and TRBJ1-6, with a possible D match to TRBD1 (5 bases). The CDR3 is 14 amino acids. V was cut by 6 bases and J by 8 bases, with 14 bases left in between. This CDR3 reads CASRSDEGYSPLHF. CDR3 in DNA: TGTGCCAGCAGGTCTGATGAGGGGTATTCACCCCTCCACTTT.